This TCR beta chain came from a study of OX40 agonist ivuxolimab in advanced cancers. The V end was cut by 5 bases, the J end by 0 bases, with 16 bases between. This CDR3 has 16 residues. Germline CDR1 is MDHEN and CDR2 is SYDVKM. Here immunoSEQ multiplex PCR was the method, and the copy in TCRdb shows in-frame clones only, minus some. Of around 20,000 clones listed, 90% were seen once; the top ten hold 45% to 50%. Sequencing was performed on CD4+ or CD8+ T cells sorted from blood, taken in a trial of the OX40 agonist ivuxolimab. This sequence was found in an adult with an advanced solid tumor such as melanoma, head and neck, liver or kidney cancer. V usage is TRBV28 and J usage is TRBJ1-1, with D possibly being TRBD1 (5 bases). The chain's CDR3 is CASSGTARRLNTEAFF. The CDR3, as DNA: TGTGCCAGCAGTGGGACGGCCCGGCGGTTGAACACTGAAGCTTTCTTT.